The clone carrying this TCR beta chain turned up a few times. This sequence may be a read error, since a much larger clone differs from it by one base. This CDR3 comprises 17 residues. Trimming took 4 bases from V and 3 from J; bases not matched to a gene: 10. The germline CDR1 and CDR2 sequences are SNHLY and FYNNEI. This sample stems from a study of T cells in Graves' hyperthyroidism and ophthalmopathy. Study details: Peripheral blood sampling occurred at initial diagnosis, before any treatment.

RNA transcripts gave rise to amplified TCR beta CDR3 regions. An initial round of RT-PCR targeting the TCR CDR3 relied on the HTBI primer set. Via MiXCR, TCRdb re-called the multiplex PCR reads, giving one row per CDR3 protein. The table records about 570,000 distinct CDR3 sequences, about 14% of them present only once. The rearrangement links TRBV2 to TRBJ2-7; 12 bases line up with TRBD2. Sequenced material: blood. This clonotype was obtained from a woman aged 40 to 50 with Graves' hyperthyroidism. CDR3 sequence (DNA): TGTGCCAGCAGTGTGTGGCCTCGGACTAGCGGGAACTACGAGCAGTACTTC. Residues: CASSVWPRTSGNYEQYF.